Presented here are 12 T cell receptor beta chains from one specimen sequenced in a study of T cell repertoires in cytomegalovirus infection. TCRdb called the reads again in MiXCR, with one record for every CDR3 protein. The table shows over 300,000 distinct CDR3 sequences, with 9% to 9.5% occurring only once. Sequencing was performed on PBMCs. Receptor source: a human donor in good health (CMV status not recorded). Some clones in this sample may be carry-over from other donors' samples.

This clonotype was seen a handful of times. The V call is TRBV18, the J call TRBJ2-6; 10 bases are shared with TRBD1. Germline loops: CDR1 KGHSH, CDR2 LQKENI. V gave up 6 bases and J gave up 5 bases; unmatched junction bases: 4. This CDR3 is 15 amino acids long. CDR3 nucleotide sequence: TGTGCCAGCTCGGGACAGGGGCTTCGGGCCAACGTCCTGACTTTC. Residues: CASSGQGLRANVLTF.

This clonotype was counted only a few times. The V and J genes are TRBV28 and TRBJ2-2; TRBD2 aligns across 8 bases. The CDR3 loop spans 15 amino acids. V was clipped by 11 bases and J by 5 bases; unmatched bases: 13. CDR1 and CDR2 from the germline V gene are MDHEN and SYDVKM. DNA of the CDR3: TGTGCCGGAGCGAGGACTAGCTGGGGAACCGGGGAGCTGTTTTTT. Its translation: CAGARTSWGTGELFF.

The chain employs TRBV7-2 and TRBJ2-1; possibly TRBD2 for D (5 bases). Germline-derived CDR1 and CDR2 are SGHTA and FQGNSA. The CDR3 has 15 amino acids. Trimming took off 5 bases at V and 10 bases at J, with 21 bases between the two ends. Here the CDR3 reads CASSRINTGIQEQFF. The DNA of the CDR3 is TGTGCCAGCAGCCGAATAAATACCGGGATCCAGGAGCAGTTCTTC.

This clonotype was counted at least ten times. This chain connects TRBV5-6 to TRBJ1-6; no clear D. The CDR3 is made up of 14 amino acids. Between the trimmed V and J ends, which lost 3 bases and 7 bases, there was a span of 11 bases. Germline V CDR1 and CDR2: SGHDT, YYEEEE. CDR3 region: CASSWEAVNSPLHF. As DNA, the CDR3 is TGTGCCAGCAGCTGGGAGGCTGTGAATTCACCCCTCCACTTT.

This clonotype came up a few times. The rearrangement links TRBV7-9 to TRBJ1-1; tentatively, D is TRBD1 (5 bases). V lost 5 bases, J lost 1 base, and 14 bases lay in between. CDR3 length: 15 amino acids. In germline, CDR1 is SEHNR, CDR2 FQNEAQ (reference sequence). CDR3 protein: CASSLIGGQNTEAFF. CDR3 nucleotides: TGTGCCAGCAGCCTTATTGGTGGACAGAACACTGAAGCTTTCTTT.

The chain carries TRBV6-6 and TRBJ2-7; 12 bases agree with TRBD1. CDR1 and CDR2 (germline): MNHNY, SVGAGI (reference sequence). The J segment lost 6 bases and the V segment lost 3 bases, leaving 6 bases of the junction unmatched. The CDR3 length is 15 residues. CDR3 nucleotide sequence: TGTGCCAGCAGTTATACGGGACAGGGGGCTGGCGAGCAGTACTTC. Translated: CASSYTGQGAGEQYF.

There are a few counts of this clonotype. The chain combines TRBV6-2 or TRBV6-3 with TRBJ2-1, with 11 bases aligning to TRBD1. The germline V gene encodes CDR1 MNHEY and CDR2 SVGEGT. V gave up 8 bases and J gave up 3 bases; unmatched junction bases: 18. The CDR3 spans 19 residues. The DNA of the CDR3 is TGTGCCAGCCTCCACGGGGACAGGGGGGCACCACTGCGCTACAATGAGCAGTTCTTC. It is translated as CASLHGDRGAPLRYNEQFF.

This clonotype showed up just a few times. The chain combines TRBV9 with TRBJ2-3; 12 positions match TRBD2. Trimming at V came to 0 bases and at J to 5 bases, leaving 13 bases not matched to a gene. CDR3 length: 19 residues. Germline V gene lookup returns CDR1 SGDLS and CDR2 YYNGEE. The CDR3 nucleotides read TGTGCCAGCAGCGTAGAGGGGCTAGCGGGGGGGACGTTCAAAGATACGCAGTATTTT. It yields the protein CASSVEGLAGGTFKDTQYF.

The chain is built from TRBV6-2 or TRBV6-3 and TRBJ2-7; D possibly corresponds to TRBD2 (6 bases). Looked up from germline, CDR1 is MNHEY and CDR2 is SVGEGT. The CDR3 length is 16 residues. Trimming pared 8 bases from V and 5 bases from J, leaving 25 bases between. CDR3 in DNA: TGTGCCAGCGCGGGAAAAGGGTGGAGGGAGAAGGACGAGCAGTACTTC. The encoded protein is CASAGKGWREKDEQYF.

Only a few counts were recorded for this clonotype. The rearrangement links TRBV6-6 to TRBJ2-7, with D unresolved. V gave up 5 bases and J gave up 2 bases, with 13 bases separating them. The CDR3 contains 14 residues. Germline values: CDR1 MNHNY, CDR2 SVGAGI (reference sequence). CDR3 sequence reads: CASSDPLRPYEQYF. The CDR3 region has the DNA TGTGCCAGCAGTGACCCTCTTAGGCCCTACGAGCAGTACTTC.

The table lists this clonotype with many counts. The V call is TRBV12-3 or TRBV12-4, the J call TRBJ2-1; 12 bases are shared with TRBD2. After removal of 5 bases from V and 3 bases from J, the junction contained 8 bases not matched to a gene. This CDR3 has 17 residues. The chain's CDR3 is CASSPLGLAGSYNEQFF. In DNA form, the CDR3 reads TGTGCCAGCAGTCCCCTCGGACTAGCGGGAAGCTACAATGAGCAGTTCTTC.

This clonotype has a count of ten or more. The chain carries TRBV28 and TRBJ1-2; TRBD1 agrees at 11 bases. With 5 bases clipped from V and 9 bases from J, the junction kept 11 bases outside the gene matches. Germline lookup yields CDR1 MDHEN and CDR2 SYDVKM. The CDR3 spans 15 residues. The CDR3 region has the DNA TGTGCCAGCAGTCGAGCCGGGACAGGGGGTATCAGCTACACCTTC. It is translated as CASSRAGTGGISYTF.